Listed here are 21 T cell receptor beta chains from one sample, sequenced in a study of TIL therapy for anti-PD-1-resistant metastatic lung cancer. The immunoSEQ assay was v3. Here immunoSEQ multiplex PCR was the method, and the copy in TCRdb shows in-frame clones only, minus some. The sample lists about 16,000 clones; roughly 72% were seen once. Time point denoted: pre-treatment sample, taken before nivolumab and TIL therapy. The source material was blood, sampled at baseline. These receptor sequences come from a person aged 25 to 79 with non-small cell lung cancer.

To note about this clone: The sample holds other DNA sequences that translate to the same CDR3. V usage is TRBV6-1 and J usage is TRBJ1-2, with D uncertain. CDR3 length: 14 residues. The germline gives CDR1 MNHNS, CDR2 SASEGT. Between the trimmed V and J ends, which lost 8 bases and 4 bases, there was a span of 17 bases. This chain's CDR3 is CASSPLGTSYGYTF. In DNA, the CDR3 is TGTGCCAGCTCCCCGCTAGGCACGAGCTATGGCTACACCTTC.

V and J are TRBV2 and TRBJ2-7; D gene ambiguous. CDR1 is SNHLY and CDR2 is FYNNEI in the germline V gene. This CDR3 comprises 13 residues. V shed 7 bases and J shed 6 bases, with 16 bases lying between them. CDR3 bases: TGTGCCAGCAAAAGAGGCCCCCAATCCGAGCAGTACTTC. Translation: CASKRGPQSEQYF.

The chain recombines TRBV5-1 with TRBJ2-3, with no clear D. Trimming removed 1 base at V and 4 bases at J, with 7 bases between. This CDR3 is 13 amino acids long. Germline V gene lookup returns CDR1 SGHRS and CDR2 YFSETQ. CDR3 in DNA: TGCGCCAGCAGCTTGACCGGGCCAGATACGCAGTATTTT. It codes for CASSLTGPDTQYF.

The chain joins TRBV27 to TRBJ1-2, with TRBD1 matching 7 bases. With 6 bases clipped from V and 3 bases from J, the junction kept 10 bases outside the gene matches. This CDR3 contains 15 residues. Germline V gives CDR1 MNHEY, CDR2 SMNVEV (reference sequence). This chain's CDR3 is CASRPTGAYDYGYTF. DNA of the CDR3: TGTGCCAGCAGGCCCACAGGGGCTTACGACTATGGCTACACCTTC.

The chain has TRBV6-5 and TRBJ2-4; 10 positions agree with TRBD2. Trimming at V came to 0 bases and at J to 11 bases, leaving 10 bases not matched to a gene. In germline, CDR1 is MNHEY, CDR2 SVGAGI. This CDR3 is built from 16 residues. The CDR3 sequence is CASSYSILAGARVQYF. CDR3 bases: TGTGCCAGCAGTTACTCCATTCTAGCGGGGGCGAGGGTTCAGTACTTC.

CDR3 bases: TGTGCCATCACGAACAGGGAGCCAGATACGCAGTATTTT. Its protein product is CAITNREPDTQYF. V and J are TRBV10-3 and TRBJ2-3; perhaps TRBD1 as D (6 bases). This CDR3 contains 13 residues. Germline CDR1 and CDR2: ENHRY and SYGVKD. Deletions cut 7 bases from V and 4 bases from J, with 12 bases between.

The chain uses TRBV7-2 and TRBJ2-6; 12 nucleotides align to TRBD2. V lost 7 bases, J lost 3 bases, and 7 bases stayed unmatched. The CDR3 is made up of 17 amino acids. CDR1 is SGHTA, CDR2 FQGNSA, per germline. Written as DNA, the CDR3 is TGTGCCAGCACCCCGACTAGCGGGGGTAGTGGGGCCAACGTCCTGACTTTC. As protein: CASTPTSGGSGANVLTF.

This rearrangement joins TRBV6-4 to TRBJ2-5, with 11 bases lining up with TRBD2. CDR3 length: 15 residues. Per germline, CDR1 MRHNA and CDR2 SNTAGT. The V and J ends lost 6 bases and 2 bases, in that order; junction bases with no gene match: 5. Here the CDR3 DNA reads TGTGCCAGCAGCCTACTAGCGGGGGATCAAGAGACCCAGTACTTC. Its translation is CASSLLAGDQETQYF.

CDR3 in amino acids: CASSPGGESYGYTF. CDR3 DNA: TGCGCCAGCAGCCCGGGTGGAGAGAGCTATGGCTACACCTTC. The chain links TRBV5-1 to TRBJ1-2; D remains ambiguous. Germline V gene data show CDR1 as SGHRS and CDR2 as YFSETQ. The CDR3 runs to 14 residues. Trimming shortened V by 4 bases and J by 4 bases, and 14 bases separated the two germline ends.

V is TRBV7-2 and J is TRBJ2-7; TRBD1 agrees at 8 bases. Germline V gene sequence: CDR1 SGHTA, CDR2 FQGNSA. The trim removed 5 bases at V and 6 bases at J, leaving 15 bases unmatched. The CDR3 covers 16 residues. The CDR3 DNA sequence: TGTGCCAGCAGCCGACCCGCAGGGGGCCCTCTCCGCGAGCAGTACTTC. Encoded protein: CASSRPAGGPLREQYF.

V gene TRBV18 combines with J gene TRBJ2-7; D is uncertain. V was shortened by 6 bases and J by 5 bases, with 11 bases between the two germline ends. The CDR3 has 12 amino acids. Germline V gene sequence: CDR1 KGHSH, CDR2 LQKENI. DNA of the CDR3: TGTGCCAGCTCCCCCATGGTCCACGAGCAGTACTTC. It translates to CASSPMVHEQYF.

V and J are TRBV29-1 and TRBJ1-1; D gene unclear. V was shortened by 6 bases and J by 1 base, with 9 bases between the two germline ends. The CDR3 covers 12 residues. Germline-derived CDR1 and CDR2 are SQVTM and ANQGSEA. CDR3 in DNA: TGCAGCGTCGGCAGTGGGAACACTGAAGCTTTCTTT. Translation: CSVGSGNTEAFF. Together with reference TRBV29-1 and TRBJ1-1, the CDR3 gives the full variable domain: SAVISQKPSRDICQRGTSLTIQCQVDSQVTMMFWYRQQPGQSLTLIATANQGSEATYESGFVIDKFPISRPNLTFSTLTVSNMSPEDSSIYLCSVGSGNTEAFFGQGTRLTVV.

This clone was detected a few times. The chain combines TRBV29-1 with TRBJ1-1; 7 positions agree with TRBD1. The CDR3 extends over 13 amino acids. Unmatched junction bases numbered 8, after V lost 7 bases and J lost 3 bases. From germline, CDR1 is SQVTM and CDR2 ANQGSEA. CDR3 DNA: TGCAGCGGGGGTAACAGGGGTGACACTGAAGCTTTCTTT. Encoded protein: CSGGNRGDTEAFF.

V is TRBV28 and J is TRBJ2-5, with unresolved D. Trimming took off 5 bases at V and 0 bases at J, with 16 bases between the two ends. The CDR3 runs 16 residues. CDR1 and CDR2 from the germline V gene are MDHEN and SYDVKM. The CDR3 is CASSPPNGADQETQYF. The CDR3 DNA reads TGTGCCAGCAGTCCCCCAAACGGAGCCGACCAAGAGACCCAGTACTTC.

This clone was counted only a few times. The V and J genes are TRBV10-3 and TRBJ2-1; 9 positions agree with TRBD1. CDR1 is ENHRY, CDR2 SYGVKD, per germline. CDR3 length: 11 amino acids. V shed 3 bases, J shed 14 bases, and the junction held 2 bases outside the gene matches. The CDR3 sequence: CAISDRDREFF. The CDR3 DNA follows: TGTGCCATCAGTGACCGGGACAGGGAGTTCTTC.

The gene calls are TRBV4-1 and TRBJ2-7, with TRBD2 identical over 9 bases. CDR1 is MGHRA and CDR2 is YSYEKL in the germline V gene. This CDR3 is built from 17 residues. V lost 0 bases, J lost 9 bases, and 15 bases stayed unmatched. The CDR3 region is CASSQDPLSGGLKWQYF. The CDR3 DNA follows: TGCGCCAGCAGCCAAGACCCTCTCAGCGGGGGGCTTAAGTGGCAGTACTTC.

This chain connects TRBV10-2 to TRBJ2-3, with D possibly matching TRBD2 (6 bases). There are 14 residues in the CDR3. CDR1 and CDR2 (germline): WSHSY, SAAADI. Deletions cut 7 bases from V and 6 bases from J, with 17 bases between. CDR3 bases: TGCGCCAGCAAGCTAGCCGGGGGTTGGGATACGCAGTATTTT. Protein product: CASKLAGGWDTQYF.

The chain employs TRBV19 and TRBJ1-5; D not resolved. This CDR3 contains 15 residues. Per germline, CDR1 LNHDA and CDR2 SQIVND (reference sequence). Trimming left V 3 bases short and J 0 bases short, with 9 bases between. The DNA for the CDR3 is TGTGCCAGTAGTATGCGTGGGTTTAGCAATCAGCCCCAGCATTTT. This gives the protein CASSMRGFSNQPQHF.

The V gene is TRBV30, the J gene TRBJ2-7; D may be TRBD2 (7 bases). Trimming removed 6 bases at V and 2 bases at J, with 14 bases between. The V gene's germline CDR1 is GTSNPN and CDR2 SVGIG (reference sequence). The CDR3 runs to 13 residues. Written as DNA, the CDR3 is TGTGCCTGCAGCCGGGGGGCAACCTACGAGCAGTACTTC. Translating gives CACSRGATYEQYF.

There are a few counts of this clone. The chain carries TRBV6-5 and TRBJ1-6; 7 bases map to TRBD1. The V segment lost 6 bases and the J segment 10 bases; nucleotides outside the gene matches: 9. The V gene's germline CDR1 is MNHEY and CDR2 SVGAGI. CDR3 length equals 14 residues. The CDR3 sequence is CASSRGGKVSPLHF. The CDR3 DNA reads TGTGCCAGCAGCCGAGGGGGCAAAGTGTCACCCCTCCACTTT.

By sample fraction, this clone is medium-sized. The V gene is TRBV27, the J gene TRBJ1-6, with D unclear. V was trimmed by 3 bases and J by 4 bases, leaving 7 bases between them. The CDR3 consists of 14 residues. Germline V CDR1 and CDR2: MNHEY, SMNVEV (reference sequence). CDR3: CASSLLVYNSPLHF. The CDR3 bases are TGTGCCAGCAGTTTGCTGGTATATAATTCACCCCTCCACTTT.